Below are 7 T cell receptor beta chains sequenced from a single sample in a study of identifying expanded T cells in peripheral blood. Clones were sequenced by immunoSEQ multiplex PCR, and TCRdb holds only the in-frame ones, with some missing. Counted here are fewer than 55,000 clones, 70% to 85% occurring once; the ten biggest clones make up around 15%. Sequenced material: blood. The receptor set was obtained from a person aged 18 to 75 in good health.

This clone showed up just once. The CDR3 protein is CASSYVGGTEAFF. The CDR3 region has the DNA TGTGCCAGCAGTTACGTCGGAGGGACTGAAGCTTTCTTT. The chain recombines TRBV6-6 with TRBJ1-1; D not resolved. Trimming took 2 bases from V and 5 from J, leaving 9 bases between them. Germline-derived CDR1 and CDR2 are MNHNY and SVGAGI (reference sequence). The CDR3 runs 13 residues.

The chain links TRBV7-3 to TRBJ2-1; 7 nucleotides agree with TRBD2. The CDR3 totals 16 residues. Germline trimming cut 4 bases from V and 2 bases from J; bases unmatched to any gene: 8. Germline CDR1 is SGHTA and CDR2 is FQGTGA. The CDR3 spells CASSYSGGGAYNEQFF. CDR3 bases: TGTGCCAGCAGCTACTCGGGGGGTGGCGCCTACAATGAGCAGTTCTTC.

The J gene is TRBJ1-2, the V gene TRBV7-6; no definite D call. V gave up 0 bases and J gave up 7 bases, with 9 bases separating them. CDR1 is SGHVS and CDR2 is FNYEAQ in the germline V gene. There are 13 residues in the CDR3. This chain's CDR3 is CASSLASGFGYTF. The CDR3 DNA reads TGTGCCAGCAGCTTAGCGTCGGGCTTTGGCTACACCTTC.

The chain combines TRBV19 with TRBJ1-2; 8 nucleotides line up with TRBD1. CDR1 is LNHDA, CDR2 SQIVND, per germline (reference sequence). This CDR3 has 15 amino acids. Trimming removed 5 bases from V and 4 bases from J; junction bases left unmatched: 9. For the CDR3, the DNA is TGTGCCAGTAGTGTGGACAGGGTTGAGAGCTATGGCTACACCTTC. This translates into CASSVDRVESYGYTF.

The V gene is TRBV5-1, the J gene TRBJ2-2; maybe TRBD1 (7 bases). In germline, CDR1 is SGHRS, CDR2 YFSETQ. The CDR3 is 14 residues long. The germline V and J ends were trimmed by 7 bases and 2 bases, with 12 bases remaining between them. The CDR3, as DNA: TGCGCCAGCCGGAGGGACAGTAACACCGGGGAGCTGTTTTTT. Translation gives CASRRDSNTGELFF.

This chain's CDR3 is CAISEGTDTQYF. In DNA, the CDR3 is TGTGCCATCAGTGAGGGGACAGATACGCAGTATTTT. The chain employs TRBV10-3 and TRBJ2-3; D remains unclear. Germline lookup yields CDR1 ENHRY and CDR2 SYGVKD. This CDR3 is built from 12 residues. V was trimmed by 2 bases and J by 3 bases, leaving 3 bases between them.

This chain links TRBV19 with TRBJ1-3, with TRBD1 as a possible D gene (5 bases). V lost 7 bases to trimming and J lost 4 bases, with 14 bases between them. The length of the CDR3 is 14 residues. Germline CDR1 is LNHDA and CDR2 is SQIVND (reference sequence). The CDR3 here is CASIRSGPGNTIYF. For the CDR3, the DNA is TGTGCCAGTATTCGGTCAGGGCCAGGAAACACCATATATTTT. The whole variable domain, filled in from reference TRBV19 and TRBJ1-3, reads DGGITQSPKYLFRKEGQNVTLSCEQNLNHDAMYWYRQDPGQGLRLIYYSQIVNDFQKGDIAEGYSVSREKKESFPLTVTSAQKNPTAFYLCASIRSGPGNTIYFGEGSWLTVV.